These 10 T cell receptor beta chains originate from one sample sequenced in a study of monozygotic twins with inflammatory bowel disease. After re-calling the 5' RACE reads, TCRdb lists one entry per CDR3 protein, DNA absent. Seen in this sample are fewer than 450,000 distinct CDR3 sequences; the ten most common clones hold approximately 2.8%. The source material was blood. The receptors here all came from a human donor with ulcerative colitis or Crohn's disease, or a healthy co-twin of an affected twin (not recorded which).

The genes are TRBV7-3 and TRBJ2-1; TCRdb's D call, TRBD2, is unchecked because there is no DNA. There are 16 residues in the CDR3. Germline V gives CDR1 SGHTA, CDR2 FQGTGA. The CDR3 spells CASSLSLAGGGDEQFF.

CDR3 residues: CASSLLIGGADEQFF. The chain combines TRBV5-1 with TRBJ2-1; with no DNA, the TCRdb D assignment of TRBD2 cannot be verified. This CDR3 has 15 residues. CDR1 is SGHRS and CDR2 is YFSETQ in the germline V gene.

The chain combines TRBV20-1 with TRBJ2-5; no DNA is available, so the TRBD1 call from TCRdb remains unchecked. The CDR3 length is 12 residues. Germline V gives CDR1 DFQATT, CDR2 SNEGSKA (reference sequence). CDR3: CSARDRAETQYF.

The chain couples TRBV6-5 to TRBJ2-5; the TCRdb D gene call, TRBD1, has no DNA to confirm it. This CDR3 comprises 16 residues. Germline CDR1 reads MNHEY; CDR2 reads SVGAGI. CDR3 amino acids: CASSYDHPRGGETQYF.

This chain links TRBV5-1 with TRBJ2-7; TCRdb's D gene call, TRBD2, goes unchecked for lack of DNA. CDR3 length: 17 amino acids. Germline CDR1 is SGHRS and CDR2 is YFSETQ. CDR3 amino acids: CASSRGTSGGQTYEQYF. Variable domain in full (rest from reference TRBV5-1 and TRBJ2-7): KAGVTQTPRYLIKTRGQQVTLSCSPISGHRSVSWYQQTPGQGLQFLFEYFSETQRNKGNFPGRFSGRQFSNSRSEMNVSTLELGDSALYLCASSRGTSGGQTYEQYFGPGTRLTVT.

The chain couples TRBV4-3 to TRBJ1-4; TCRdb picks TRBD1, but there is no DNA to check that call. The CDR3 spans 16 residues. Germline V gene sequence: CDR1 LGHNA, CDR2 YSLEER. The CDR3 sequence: CASSRITGTGTEKLFF.

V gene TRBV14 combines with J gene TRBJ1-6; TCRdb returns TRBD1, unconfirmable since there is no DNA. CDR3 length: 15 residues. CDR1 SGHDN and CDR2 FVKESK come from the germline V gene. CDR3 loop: CASSQDRGFNSPLHF.

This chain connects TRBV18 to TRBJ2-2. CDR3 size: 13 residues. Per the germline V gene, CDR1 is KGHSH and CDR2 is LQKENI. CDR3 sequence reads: CASSPPGDGELFF.

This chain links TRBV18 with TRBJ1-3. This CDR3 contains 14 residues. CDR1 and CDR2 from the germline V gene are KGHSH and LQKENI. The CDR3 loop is CASSRQRAEDTIYF.

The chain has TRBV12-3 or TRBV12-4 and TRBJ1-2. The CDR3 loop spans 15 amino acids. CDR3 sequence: CASSLDPKTNYGYTF.